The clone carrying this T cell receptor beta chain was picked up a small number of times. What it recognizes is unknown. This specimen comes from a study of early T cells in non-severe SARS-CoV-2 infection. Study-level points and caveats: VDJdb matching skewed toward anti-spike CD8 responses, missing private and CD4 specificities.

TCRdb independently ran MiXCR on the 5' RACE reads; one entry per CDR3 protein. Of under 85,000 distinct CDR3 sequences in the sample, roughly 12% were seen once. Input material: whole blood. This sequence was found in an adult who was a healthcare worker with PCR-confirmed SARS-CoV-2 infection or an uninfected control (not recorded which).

The CDR3 sequence: CSVEEGLAGVVRTDTQYF. The CDR3 coding sequence is TGCAGCGTTGAAGAAGGGCTAGCGGGAGTGGTCCGCACAGATACGCAGTATTTT. The chain links TRBV29-1 to TRBJ2-3; TRBD2 agrees at 10 bases. This CDR3 has 18 amino acids. The J segment lost 1 base and the V segment lost 0 bases, leaving 10 bases of the junction unmatched. Germline CDR1 reads SQVTM; CDR2 reads ANQGSEA.